This T cell receptor (beta chain) was recovered during a study of lymphopenia after photon versus proton radiotherapy. Measured with immunoSEQ multiplex PCR; TCRdb has only the in-frame clones, and not every one. The repertoire includes roughly 41,000 clones, around 85% of them detected once, and under 3.5% sits in the top ten. The CDR3 consists of 13 residues. V was shortened by 3 bases and J by 6 bases, with 9 bases between the two germline ends. Germline V gene data show CDR1 as SEHNR and CDR2 as FQNEAQ (reference sequence). The J gene is TRBJ2-1, the V gene TRBV7-9; D gene unclear. This material consisted of peripheral blood, taken from a patient treated with photon-based radiotherapy. The TCR was taken from a man between 45 and 60 years old with gastric cancer. The DNA for the CDR3 is TGTGCCAGCAGCTTTGCCAGCGCCAATGAGCAGTTCTTC. Protein sequence: CASSFASANEQFF.